The 12 T cell receptor beta chains in this list originate from one sample, sequenced in a study of T cell repertoires in cytomegalovirus infection. TCRdb reprocessed the reads with MiXCR, giving one entry per CDR3 protein. The data show 560,000 or so distinct CDR3 sequences, 16% seen once. The sample was CD8+ T cells from PBMCs. These receptors originate from a human donor in good health (CMV status not recorded). Some clones in this sample may be carry-over from other donors' samples.

This clonotype has a handful of counts. This chain uses TRBV3-1 with TRBJ1-1; 8 nucleotides match TRBD1. Germline V gives CDR1 LGHDT, CDR2 YNNKEL (reference sequence). CDR3 length: 15 amino acids. Losses at the gene ends were 7 bases for V and 7 bases for J; bases not matched to a gene: 14. CDR3: CASNEEGAGGDEAFF. The CDR3 nucleotides read TGTGCCAGCAACGAGGAGGGGGCAGGGGGCGATGAAGCTTTCTTT.

The chain combines TRBV24-1 with TRBJ1-5; the D is unclear. The CDR3 has 13 amino acids. V was clipped by 8 bases and J by 0 bases, with 7 bases between them. Germline CDR1 is KGHDR and CDR2 is SFDVKD. The CDR3 DNA sequence: TGTGCCACCAAGGGCTATAGCAATCAGCCCCAGCATTTT. The encoded protein is CATKGYSNQPQHF.

This clonotype came up a few times. V is TRBV6-1 and J is TRBJ1-5; D gene ambiguous. Germline CDR1 and CDR2: MNHNS and SASEGT. This CDR3 is built from 12 residues. Trimming left V 2 bases short and J 3 bases short, with 2 bases between. The CDR3 loop reads CASSEINQPQHF. For the CDR3, the DNA is TGTGCCAGCAGTGAAATCAATCAGCCCCAGCATTTT.

Here the CDR3 reads CASPFTVWIGANVLTF. The CDR3 DNA reads as TGTGCCAGCCCGTTTACCGTGTGGATCGGGGCCAACGTCCTGACTTTC. V usage is TRBV6-4 and J usage is TRBJ2-6; D gene unclear. The CDR3 sequence is 16 residues long. Per the germline V gene, CDR1 is MRHNA and CDR2 is SNTAGT. Deletions cut 8 bases from V and 4 bases from J, with 18 bases between.

This chain joins TRBV28 and TRBJ2-1; D possibly corresponds to TRBD2 (6 bases). The CDR3 covers 15 residues. Per the germline V gene, CDR1 is MDHEN and CDR2 is SYDVKM. Trimming removed 3 bases at V and 6 bases at J, with 15 bases between. This chain's CDR3 is CASSFWRAVFNEQFF. CDR3 DNA: TGTGCCAGCAGTTTCTGGAGGGCGGTATTCAATGAGCAGTTCTTC.

On this clonotype: One junction end does not reproduce the germline sequence, and a read error may be involved. The chain links TRBV5-6 to TRBJ1-1; 10 nucleotides align to TRBD1. The length of the CDR3 is 17 residues. Germline CDR1 reads SGHDT; CDR2 reads YYEEEE. CDR3 nucleotides: TGTGCCAGCAGCTTGGAAGGGACAGGGGTTTGGAACACTGATGCTTTCTTT. Encoded protein: CASSLEGTGVWNTDAFF.

This clonotype has just a few counts. This chain links TRBV5-5 with TRBJ2-1, with 9 bases matching TRBD1. The CDR3 length is 19 residues. J lost 2 bases, V lost 0 bases, and 12 bases had no gene match. Germline V gives CDR1 SGHKS, CDR2 YYEKEE (reference sequence). CDR3 loop: CASSLETGGPAGTYNEQFF. For the CDR3, the DNA is TGTGCCAGCAGCTTGGAAACAGGGGGCCCAGCGGGCACCTACAATGAGCAGTTCTTC.

In its sample, this clonotype was seen a few times. CDR3: CASSQDMDASYGYTF. As DNA, the CDR3 is TGTGCCAGCAGCCAAGATATGGACGCAAGCTATGGCTACACCTTC. The J gene is TRBJ1-2, the V gene TRBV4-2; the D is unclear. CDR1 LGHNA and CDR2 YNFKEQ come from the germline V gene. V gave up 0 bases and J gave up 4 bases, with 12 bases separating them. This CDR3 contains 15 residues.

The chain combines TRBV9 with TRBJ1-2; perhaps TRBD1 as D (6 bases). The germline gives CDR1 SGDLS, CDR2 YYNGEE. Trimming removed 7 bases at V and 4 bases at J, with 14 bases between. This CDR3 comprises 13 residues. CDR3 nucleotides: TGTGCCAGCTTCGGGGGCAGATTCTATGGCTACACCTTC. It is translated as CASFGGRFYGYTF.

The chain recombines TRBV18 with TRBJ2-5; D is perhaps TRBD2 (6 bases). The ends were cut back, 3 bases at V and 4 bases at J, with 18 bases in the middle. Looked up from germline, CDR1 is KGHSH and CDR2 is LQKENI. This CDR3 region has 16 residues. The CDR3, as DNA: TGTGCCAGCTCACCCACGAAGCGACTAGACAGAGAGACCCAGTACTTC. Amino acid sequence: CASSPTKRLDRETQYF. The full variable domain, completed using reference TRBV18 and TRBJ2-5, is NAGVMQNPRHLVRRRGQEARLRCSPMKGHSHVYWYRQLPEEGLKFMVYLQKENIIDESGMPKERFSAEFPKEGPSILRIQQVVRGDSAAYFCASSPTKRLDRETQYFGPGTRLLVL.

As to this clonotype: The final CDR3 position lacks the conserved phenylalanine or tryptophan, pointing to a likely read error. J is TRBJ2-1 and V is TRBV7-9; D not certain. This CDR3 comprises 11 residues. Trimming left V 5 bases short and J 10 bases short, with 9 bases between. CDR1 and CDR2 from the germline V gene are SEHNR and FQNEAQ (reference sequence). The DNA for the CDR3 is TGTGCCAGCAGCGTACAGCAAGAGCAGTTCTTA. Its protein product is CASSVQQEQFL.

This clonotype has at least ten counts. Written as DNA, the CDR3 is TGTGCCAGCAGTTTCGACAGGGAGAACTATGGCTACACCTTC. Encoded protein: CASSFDRENYGYTF. The chain joins TRBV28 to TRBJ1-2; 7 bases map to TRBD1. CDR3 length equals 14 residues. J was trimmed by 2 bases and V by 3 bases; bases with no gene match: 3. Germline CDR1 MDHEN, CDR2 SYDVKM.